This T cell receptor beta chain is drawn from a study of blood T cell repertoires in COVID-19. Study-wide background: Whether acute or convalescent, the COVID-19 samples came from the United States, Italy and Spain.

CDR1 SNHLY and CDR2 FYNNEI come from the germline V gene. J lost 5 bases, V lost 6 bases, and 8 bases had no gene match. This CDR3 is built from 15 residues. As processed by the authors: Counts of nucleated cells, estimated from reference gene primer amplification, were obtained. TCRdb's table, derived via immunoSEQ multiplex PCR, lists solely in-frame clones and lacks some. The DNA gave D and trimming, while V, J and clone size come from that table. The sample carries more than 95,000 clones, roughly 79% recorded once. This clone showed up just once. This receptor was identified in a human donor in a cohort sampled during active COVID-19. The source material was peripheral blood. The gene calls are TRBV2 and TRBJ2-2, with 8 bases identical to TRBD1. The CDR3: CASRRVTGDTGELFF. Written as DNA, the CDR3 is TGTGCCAGCAGAAGAGTGACAGGGGATACCGGGGAGCTGTTTTTT.